Listed here are 27 T cell receptor beta chains from one sample, sequenced in a study of OX40 agonist ivuxolimab in advanced cancers. Profiled with immunoSEQ multiplex PCR; TCRdb holds only in-frame clones, not every one. The table records roughly 67,000 clones, roughly 88% of them present only once. The sample consisted of CD4+ or CD8+ T cells sorted from blood, taken in a trial of the OX40 agonist ivuxolimab. The receptors originated from an adult with an advanced solid tumor such as melanoma, head and neck, liver or kidney cancer.

This clone has a single count. The chain has TRBV4-3 and TRBJ2-7, with 12 bases matching TRBD1. This CDR3 has 14 residues. V was pared by 5 bases and J by 12 bases, with 11 bases of the junction left unmatched. Per the germline V gene, CDR1 is LGHNA and CDR2 is YSLEER. The CDR3 sequence is CASSSGGTGGGRYF. Here the CDR3 DNA reads TGCGCCAGCAGCTCAGGCGGGACAGGGGGCGGTCGGTACTTC.

The chain couples TRBV19 to TRBJ1-5; TRBD1 agrees at 12 bases. V lost 6 bases to trimming and J lost 4 bases; unmatched junction nucleotides: 4. CDR1 and CDR2 from the germline V gene are LNHDA and SQIVND (reference sequence). This CDR3 region has 15 residues. The chain's CDR3 is CASRGQGAWNQPQHF. For the CDR3, the DNA is TGTGCCAGTAGGGGACAGGGGGCCTGGAATCAGCCCCAGCATTTT.

The chain links TRBV7-2 to TRBJ2-1, with 9 nucleotides matching TRBD2. V shed 0 bases and J 6 bases; nucleotides not matched to a gene: 9. Germline CDR1 SGHTA, CDR2 FQGNSA. This CDR3 region has 17 residues. CDR3 in DNA: TGTGCCAGCAGCTTAGCGGGGGTGCTAGCGGGAATCAATGAGCAGTTCTTC. It specifies CASSLAGVLAGINEQFF.

This clone was counted a single time. The rearrangement joins TRBV5-6 to TRBJ2-7; D not resolved. Deletions cut 0 bases from V and 4 bases from J, with 5 bases between. The CDR3 covers 12 residues. CDR1 is SGHDT, CDR2 YYEEEE, per germline. CDR3 residues: CASSLGRYEQYF. The CDR3 DNA sequence: TGTGCCAGCAGCTTGGGACGTTACGAGCAGTACTTC.

The chain links TRBV19 to TRBJ2-5, with TRBD1 matching 8 bases. Germline V lookup: CDR1 LNHDA, CDR2 SQIVND (reference sequence). This CDR3 contains 15 residues. The junction had 8 bases not matched to a gene; V was cut back by 3 bases and J by 5 bases. The CDR3 sequence is CASSIGTGGRETQYF. The CDR3 nucleotides read TGTGCCAGTAGTATTGGCACAGGGGGGCGGGAGACCCAGTACTTC.

The rearrangement joins TRBV28 to TRBJ2-7, with D perhaps matching TRBD1 or TRBD2 (5 bases each). Trimming left V 6 bases short and J 0 bases short, with 18 bases between. This CDR3 has 16 amino acids. Germline loops: CDR1 MDHEN, CDR2 SYDVKM. In DNA form, the CDR3 reads TGTGCCAGCAGCAAAACATGGGGGAAGGGCTCCTACGAGCAGTACTTC. Its translation is CASSKTWGKGSYEQYF.

The chain combines TRBV11-2 with TRBJ1-3; D is unresolved. V was shortened by 3 bases and J by 0 bases, with 9 bases between the two germline ends. From germline, CDR1 is SGHAT and CDR2 FQNNGV. The CDR3 extends over 15 amino acids. In nucleotides, the CDR3 is TGTGCCAGCAGCTTTAATGTGGGCTCTGGAAACACCATATATTTT. Its translation: CASSFNVGSGNTIYF.

The rearrangement uses TRBV5-1 and TRBJ2-7, with D maybe TRBD1 (6 bases). The CDR3 is 14 amino acids. The germline CDR1 and CDR2 sequences are SGHRS and YFSETQ. Between the trimmed V and J ends, which lost 0 bases and 10 bases, there was a span of 17 bases. CDR3 amino acids: CASSLAGLQGYQYF. The CDR3, as DNA: TGCGCCAGCAGCTTGGCCGGGTTGCAGGGGTATCAGTACTTC.

This chain joins TRBV25-1 and TRBJ1-2, with 9 bases matching TRBD1. With 6 bases clipped from V and 8 bases from J, the junction kept 7 bases outside the gene matches. CDR1 is MGHDK and CDR2 is SYGVNS in the germline V gene. This CDR3 comprises 13 residues. The CDR3 region has the DNA TGTGCCAGCAGCCGGGACAGGGTGGAAGGCTACACCTTC. It translates to CASSRDRVEGYTF.

The V and J genes are TRBV19 and TRBJ2-1; 8 bases are shared with TRBD2. With 0 bases clipped from V and 12 bases from J, the junction kept 13 bases outside the gene matches. The CDR3 totals 16 residues. The germline V gene encodes CDR1 LNHDA and CDR2 SQIVND (reference sequence). CDR3 residues: CASSIDRGAGVSRQFF. CDR3 coding DNA: TGTGCCAGTAGTATAGATCGAGGAGCGGGAGTTAGTCGGCAGTTCTTC.

The chain carries TRBV7-9 and TRBJ2-5; unclear D gene. The CDR3 is 15 residues long. V dropped 1 base and J dropped 0 bases, with 9 bases sitting between them. CDR1 and CDR2 (germline): SEHNR, FQNEAQ (reference sequence). CDR3 nucleotide sequence: TGTGCCAGCAGCTTAGATCGGCGGAACCAAGAGACCCAGTACTTC. The encoded protein is CASSLDRRNQETQYF. Supplemented by reference TRBV7-9 and TRBJ2-5, the full variable domain reads DTGVSQNPRHKITKRGQNVTFRCDPISEHNRLYWYRQTLGQGPEFLTYFQNEAQLEKSRLLSDRFSAERPKGSFSTLEIQRTEQGDSAMYLCASSLDRRNQETQYFGPGTRLLVL.

CDR3 nucleotides: TGTGCCAGCAGTCAGGGACAGTTCACTGAAGCTTTCTTT. It specifies CASSQGQFTEAFF. V is TRBV2 and J is TRBJ1-1; TRBD1 matches at 7 bases. The CDR3 consists of 13 residues. J lost 4 bases, V lost 5 bases, and 4 bases had no gene match. Germline V CDR1 and CDR2: SNHLY, FYNNEI.

The chain links TRBV4-3 to TRBJ2-3; D may be TRBD1 or TRBD2 (5 bases each). This CDR3 has 13 residues. Looked up from germline, CDR1 is LGHNA and CDR2 is YSLEER. Trimming shortened V by 0 bases and J by 4 bases, and 5 bases separated the two germline ends. For the CDR3, the DNA is TGCGCCAGCAGCCAAGAGGGGGCAGATACGCAGTATTTT. It encodes CASSQEGADTQYF.

The gene calls are TRBV5-1 and TRBJ2-1, with 9 bases fitting TRBD1. Per the germline V gene, CDR1 is SGHRS and CDR2 is YFSETQ. V lost 5 bases, J lost 3 bases, and 6 bases stayed unmatched. The CDR3 covers 15 residues. The CDR3 bases are TGCGCCAGCAGTCCCGGGACAGGGATCTACAATGAGCAGTTCTTC. Its protein product is CASSPGTGIYNEQFF.

This clone occurred a few times. This chain links TRBV29-1 with TRBJ2-2, with D uncertain. V was cut by 0 bases and J by 6 bases, with 8 bases left in between. CDR1 and CDR2 from the germline V gene are SQVTM and ANQGSEA. The CDR3 is 13 amino acids. The CDR3 region has the DNA TGCAGCGTTGAAGAGATGTCAGCCGGGGAGCTGTTTTTT. Protein: CSVEEMSAGELFF.

The chain couples TRBV28 to TRBJ1-2, with TRBD1 as a possible D gene (5 bases). V lost 6 bases to trimming and J lost 4 bases, with 15 bases between them. Per the germline V gene, CDR1 is MDHEN and CDR2 is SYDVKM. CDR3 size: 14 residues. The CDR3 region has the DNA TGTGCCAGCAGCTCCGGGGGTCTCCTCTATGGCTACACCTTC. Protein: CASSSGGLLYGYTF.

This chain joins TRBV6-5 and TRBJ1-4, with 7 bases lining up with TRBD1. The CDR3 totals 15 residues. V lost 4 bases and J lost 7; bases outside the gene matches: 9. CDR1 is MNHEY and CDR2 is SVGAGI in the germline V gene. CDR3 region: CASSLQPGQLEKLFF. The DNA for the CDR3 is TGTGCCAGCAGTTTACAACCGGGACAGCTTGAAAAACTGTTTTTT.

As regards this clone: The germline gene is not matched at one end of the junction; a read error may be the cause. The chain recombines TRBV7-7 with TRBJ2-2; TRBD2 aligns across 8 bases. The CDR3 is 14 residues long. Per the germline V gene, CDR1 is SSHAT and CDR2 is FNYEAQ (reference sequence). DNA of the CDR3: TGTGCTAGCAGCCGTAGCGGGACGGACGGGGAGCTGTTTTTT. Encoded protein: CASSRSGTDGELFF.

The chain's CDR3 is CASSLQGARETQYF. CDR3 DNA sequence: TGTGCCAGCAGCTTACAGGGGGCGCGAGAGACCCAGTACTTC. The chain has TRBV5-6 and TRBJ2-5; 9 bases fit TRBD1. The CDR3 totals 14 residues. The ends lost 2 bases at V and 4 bases at J; junction bases unmatched: 3. Per germline, CDR1 SGHDT and CDR2 YYEEEE. Together with reference TRBV5-6 and TRBJ2-5, the CDR3 gives the full variable domain: DAGVTQSPTHLIKTRGQQVTLRCSPKSGHDTVSWYQQALGQGPQFIFQYYEEEERQRGNFPDRFSGHQFPNYSSELNVNALLLGDSALYLCASSLQGARETQYFGPGTRLLVL.

The V call is TRBV29-1, the J call TRBJ1-1, with D tentatively TRBD1 (5 bases). Looked up from germline, CDR1 is SQVTM and CDR2 is ANQGSEA. The CDR3 has 14 residues. V was pared by 7 bases and J by 1 base, with 16 bases between. The CDR3 DNA reads TGCAGCGGACACCAAACCGGGGGGAACACTGAAGCTTTCTTT. Protein sequence: CSGHQTGGNTEAFF.

The J gene is TRBJ1-1, the V gene TRBV18; D not certain. CDR3 length: 11 amino acids. Germline values: CDR1 KGHSH, CDR2 LQKENI. V was cut by 8 bases and J by 4 bases, with 8 bases left in between. DNA for the CDR3: TGTGCCAGCGACGACGGCACTGAAGCTTTCTTT. Translating gives CASDDGTEAFF. Looking up the rest from reference TRBV18 and TRBJ1-1 gives the full variable domain: NAGVMQNPRHLVRRRGQEARLRCSPMKGHSHVYWYRQLPEEGLKFMVYLQKENIIDESGMPKERFSAEFPKEGPSILRIQQVVRGDSAAYFCASDDGTEAFFGQGTRLTVV.

The chain combines TRBV7-9 with TRBJ2-7, with D possibly called TRBD1 or TRBD2 (5 bases each). Per the germline V gene, CDR1 is SEHNR and CDR2 is FQNEAQ (reference sequence). The CDR3 sequence is 17 residues long. The V gene lost 0 bases and the J gene lost 5 bases, with 20 bases spanning the gap. The CDR3 region is CASSLAWVGTGFDEQYF. The CDR3 DNA reads TGTGCCAGCAGCTTAGCTTGGGTTGGGACCGGCTTCGACGAGCAGTACTTC.

The rearrangement joins TRBV5-4 to TRBJ2-1, with D unclear. Deletions cut 1 base from V and 8 bases from J, with 10 bases between. The CDR3 runs to 13 residues. Per germline, CDR1 SGHNT and CDR2 YYREEE (reference sequence). CDR3 loop: CASSLPLGDEQFF. The CDR3 region has the DNA TGTGCCAGCAGCTTGCCCCTCGGCGATGAGCAGTTCTTC.

This chain links TRBV18 with TRBJ2-1, with D possibly TRBD2 on 6 matching bases. The CDR3 covers 15 residues. Per germline, CDR1 KGHSH and CDR2 LQKENI. Trimming took off 1 base at V and 7 bases at J, with 14 bases between the two ends. The CDR3 bases are TGTGCCAGCTCACCACGGGGCGGGAAGGGAAATGAGCAGTTCTTC. This encodes CASSPRGGKGNEQFF.

This chain links TRBV7-2 with TRBJ2-7; 8 bases fit TRBD2. J lost 2 bases, V lost 5 bases, and 8 bases had no gene match. The CDR3 extends over 15 amino acids. Looked up from germline, CDR1 is SGHTA and CDR2 is FQGNSA. CDR3: CASSPSGLVPYEQYF. CDR3 bases: TGTGCCAGCAGCCCGTCGGGACTAGTCCCCTACGAGCAGTACTTC.

This chain connects TRBV4-3 to TRBJ1-3, with D possibly TRBD1 on 5 matching bases. From germline, CDR1 is LGHNA and CDR2 YSLEER. This CDR3 comprises 17 residues. The germline V and J ends were trimmed by 4 bases and 2 bases, with 18 bases remaining between them. DNA for the CDR3: TGCGCCAGCAGCCTCCAGGGTCCCTCAGAGGCTGGAAACACCATATATTTT. Protein: CASSLQGPSEAGNTIYF.

V and J are TRBV7-8 and TRBJ2-7; 7 bases are shared with TRBD1. This CDR3 has 14 residues. Germline-derived CDR1 and CDR2 are SGHVS and FQNEAQ. Trimming cost V 4 bases and J 2 bases; bases outside gene matches: 5. CDR3 amino acids: CASSSTGQTYEQYF. CDR3 coding DNA: TGTGCCAGCAGCTCCACGGGACAGACCTACGAGCAGTACTTC.